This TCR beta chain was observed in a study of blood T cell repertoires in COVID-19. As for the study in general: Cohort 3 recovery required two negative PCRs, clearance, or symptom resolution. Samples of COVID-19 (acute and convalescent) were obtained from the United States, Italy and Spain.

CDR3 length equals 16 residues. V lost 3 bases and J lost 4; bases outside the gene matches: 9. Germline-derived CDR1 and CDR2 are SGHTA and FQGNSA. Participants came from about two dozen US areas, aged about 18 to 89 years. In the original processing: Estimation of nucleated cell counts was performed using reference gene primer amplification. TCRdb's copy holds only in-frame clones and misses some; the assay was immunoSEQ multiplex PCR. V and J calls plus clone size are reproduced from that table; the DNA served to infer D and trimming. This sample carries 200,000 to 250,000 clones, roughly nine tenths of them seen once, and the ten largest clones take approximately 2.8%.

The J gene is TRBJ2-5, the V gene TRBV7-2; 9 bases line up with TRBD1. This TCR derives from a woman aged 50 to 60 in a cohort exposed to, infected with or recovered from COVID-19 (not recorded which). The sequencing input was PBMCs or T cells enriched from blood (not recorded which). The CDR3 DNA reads TGTGCCAGCAGCTTCAACGGACAGGGGATGGGAGAGACCCAGTACTTC. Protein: CASSFNGQGMGETQYF.